The 7 T cell receptor beta chains below all came from one sample that was sequenced in a study of cytomegalovirus exposure and HLA in healthy donors. Libraries were prepared by immunoSEQ multiplex PCR; TCRdb keeps only in-frame clonotypes and omits some of them. The repertoire has hundreds of thousands of clones, approximately 90% of them found once; the top ten carry roughly 0.83%. Sample: PBMCs. All receptors come from a young woman in good health and CMV-seronegative.

This clone has just one count. The chain carries TRBV13 and TRBJ2-1, with 16 bases identical to TRBD2. CDR1 and CDR2 from the germline V gene are PRHDT and FYEKMQ (reference sequence). This CDR3 contains 17 residues. V was pared by 3 bases and J by 9 bases, with 8 bases of the junction left unmatched. CDR3 amino acids: CASSLGLAGGPSSEQFF. Written as DNA, the CDR3 is TGTGCCAGCAGCTTGGGACTAGCGGGAGGGCCGTCAAGTGAGCAGTTCTTC.

The chain joins TRBV2 to TRBJ1-5; no definite D call. Germline loops: CDR1 SNHLY, CDR2 FYNNEI. The CDR3 is 17 amino acids. Trimming pared 4 bases from V and 0 bases from J, leaving 16 bases between. CDR3 residues: CASSVSRYEDSNQPQHF. In DNA form, the CDR3 reads TGTGCCAGCAGTGTGTCTAGATATGAGGATAGCAATCAGCCCCAGCATTTT.

The chain carries TRBV2 and TRBJ1-2; D ambiguous. The V and J ends lost 5 bases and 3 bases respectively, with 13 bases between them. The CDR3 runs 14 residues. The germline V gene encodes CDR1 SNHLY and CDR2 FYNNEI. The DNA of the CDR3 is TGTGCCAGCAGTCCCGGTCCGAGGGACTATGGCTACACCTTC. Translation gives CASSPGPRDYGYTF. Supplemented by reference TRBV2 and TRBJ1-2, the full variable domain reads EPEVTQTPSHQVTQMGQEVILRCVPISNHLYFYWYRQILGQKVEFLVSFYNNEISEKSEIFDDQFSVERPDGSNFTLKIRSTKLEDSAMYFCASSPGPRDYGYTFGSGTRLTVV.

The chain couples TRBV4-1 to TRBJ2-5; the match to TRBD1 covers 7 bases. CDR1 is MGHRA and CDR2 is YSYEKL in the germline V gene. CDR3 length: 15 amino acids. V shed 4 bases, J shed 0 bases, and the junction held 5 bases outside the gene matches. CDR3 in amino acids: CASSRGTEYQETQYF. CDR3 nucleotides: TGCGCCAGCAGCCGGGGGACAGAGTACCAAGAGACCCAGTACTTC.

The chain carries TRBV6-5 and TRBJ1-1; 7 bases fit TRBD1. CDR1 is MNHEY, CDR2 SVGAGI, per germline. CDR3 length: 13 residues. The V gene end was trimmed by 2 bases and the J gene end by 7 bases; junction bases not matched to a gene: 4. The CDR3 region has the DNA TGTGCCAGCAGTTACGGGGCAGGGGGTGAAGCTTTCTTT. Translating it yields CASSYGAGGEAFF.

The chain uses TRBV28 and TRBJ1-2, with D tentatively TRBD1 (5 bases). The CDR3 loop spans 18 amino acids. Trimming removed 2 bases from V and 4 bases from J, with 23 bases in between. Germline loops: CDR1 MDHEN, CDR2 SYDVKM. This CDR3 reads CASSLEKRPFQGPYGYTF. CDR3 bases: TGTGCCAGCAGTTTAGAAAAGAGGCCCTTCCAGGGCCCCTATGGCTACACCTTC.

Here the CDR3 reads CASSPGQGTTNEKLFF. CDR3 in DNA: TGCGCCAGCAGCCCCGGACAGGGCACAACTAATGAAAAACTGTTTTTT. The chain recombines TRBV5-1 with TRBJ1-4, with 8 bases matching TRBD1. The CDR3 is made up of 16 amino acids. Germline lookup yields CDR1 SGHRS and CDR2 YFSETQ. The V gene end was trimmed by 4 bases and the J gene end by 0 bases; junction bases not matched to a gene: 5.